In this sample, the clone carrying this T cell receptor (beta chain) turned up a few times. Its specificity is unknown. The sample belongs to a study of identical twins. Study observations and caveats: Invariant MAIT and iNKT cells are populations that could partly confound zero-insertion analyses. Insertions ran lower in abundant cord blood beta clonotypes, though not in memory repertoires.

Template switching introduced a universal primer site, and the cDNA bore unique molecular identifiers. TCRdb re-derived calls from the 5' RACE reads in MiXCR, one entry per CDR3 protein. The sample shows about 480,000 distinct CDR3 sequences, 13% to 15% of them seen only once. The same sample was also studied in work on yellow fever vaccine responses in identical twins.

Sequencing input: CD4+ T cells sorted from blood. The sequence came from a woman younger than 35 in good health.

The CDR3 loop reads CASSVGDIQYF. CDR3 bases: TGTGCCAGCAGTGTGGGCGACATTCAGTACTTC. V usage is TRBV6-1 and J usage is TRBJ2-4, with unresolved D. V was pared by 4 bases and J by 8 bases, with 6 bases between. The CDR3 has 11 residues. Germline values: CDR1 MNHNS, CDR2 SASEGT.